These 28 T cell receptor beta chains were sequenced from one sample in a study of T cells in Graves' hyperthyroidism and ophthalmopathy. Regions amplified from RNA transcripts were the TCR beta CDR3 regions. In the first-round RT-PCR of the TCR CDR3, the HTBI primer set was used. TCRdb re-derived calls from the multiplex PCR reads in MiXCR, one entry per CDR3 protein. The sample has about 420,000 distinct CDR3 sequences, roughly 15% seen once. Material for sequencing was blood. All receptors derive from a woman younger than 30 with Graves' hyperthyroidism.

Many counts were recorded for this clonotype. The rearrangement joins TRBV5-1 to TRBJ2-1; 7 positions agree with TRBD2. V trimming: 4 bases; J trimming: 5 bases; junction bases outside the gene matches: 9. The CDR3 runs 15 residues. From germline, CDR1 is SGHRS and CDR2 YFSETQ. CDR3 sequence (DNA): TGCGCCAGCAGCCCGGAAGGGAGGGGTCACAATGAGCAGTTCTTC. Translated, it gives CASSPEGRGHNEQFF.

A note on this clonotype: Mismatch with germline at one junction end may stem from a read error. This chain uses TRBV9 with TRBJ2-3; 9 bases align to TRBD2. This CDR3 has 15 amino acids. Germline lookup yields CDR1 SGDLS and CDR2 YYNGEE. The CDR3 DNA reads as TGTGCCAGCAACGTAGCGGGGGTTAGCACAGATACGCAGTATTTT. Protein: CASNVAGVSTDTQYF.

This clonotype was recorded a few times. This rearrangement joins TRBV27 to TRBJ1-6; TRBD1 is a possible D gene (6 bases). The CDR3 loop spans 17 amino acids. Between the trimmed V and J ends, which lost 2 bases and 9 bases, there was a span of 20 bases. Germline lookup yields CDR1 MNHEY and CDR2 SMNVEV (reference sequence). The CDR3, as DNA: TGTGCCAGCAGTTTAACTCCGCGCCTAGGGGGAAGTTCACCCCTCCACTTT. Translated, it gives CASSLTPRLGGSSPLHF.

This clonotype was observed at least ten times. The rearrangement joins TRBV3-1 to TRBJ2-1; 7 bases map to TRBD2. This CDR3 region has 16 residues. Per the germline V gene, CDR1 is LGHDT and CDR2 is YNNKEL (reference sequence). V trimming: 4 bases; J trimming: 0 bases; junction bases outside the gene matches: 6. CDR3 amino acids: CASSRSGTISYNEQFF. CDR3 DNA: TGTGCCAGCAGCCGTTCCGGGACTATCTCCTACAATGAGCAGTTCTTC.

As DNA, the CDR3 is TGTGCCAGCAGTCTCGCAGGGGGGACACTGGGCTACGAGCAGTACTTC. As protein: CASSLAGGTLGYEQYF. The V gene is TRBV11-2, the J gene TRBJ2-7; possibly TRBD1 for D (7 bases). Per the germline V gene, CDR1 is SGHAT and CDR2 is FQNNGV. Trimming took off 6 bases at V and 3 bases at J, with 21 bases between the two ends. This CDR3 contains 16 residues.

The rearrangement uses TRBV5-1 and TRBJ2-5; 12 bases align to TRBD2. CDR3 length: 19 amino acids. Germline values: CDR1 SGHRS, CDR2 YFSETQ. Trimming took 0 bases from V and 2 from J; bases not matched to a gene: 11. This CDR3 is CASSLAVLAGGPWQETQYF. Written as DNA, the CDR3 is TGCGCCAGCAGCTTGGCTGTCCTAGCGGGAGGGCCGTGGCAAGAGACCCAGTACTTC.

This clonotype came up many times. V and J are TRBV27 and TRBJ2-7, with a tentative D call TRBD1 (5 bases). Germline V CDR1 and CDR2: MNHEY, SMNVEV (reference sequence). Trimming removed 4 bases at V and 2 bases at J, with 9 bases between. This CDR3 is 13 amino acids long. In DNA, the CDR3 is TGTGCCAGCAGTTCTGGGGCTACCTACGAGCAGTACTTC. Residues: CASSSGATYEQYF.

This clonotype was detected only a few times. The CDR3 region is CASSDDWTGGTEAFF. The CDR3 DNA reads as TGTGCCAGCAGTGACGACTGGACAGGGGGCACTGAAGCTTTCTTT. The chain joins TRBV6-1 to TRBJ1-1; TRBD1 matches at 10 bases. V shed 3 bases, J shed 4 bases, and the junction held 5 bases outside the gene matches. The CDR3 is 15 residues long. Germline-derived CDR1 and CDR2 are MNHNS and SASEGT.

Ten or more counts support this clonotype. This chain connects TRBV20-1 to TRBJ2-7; D unclear. V was clipped by 0 bases and J by 0 bases, with 6 bases between them. Per germline, CDR1 DFQATT and CDR2 SNEGSKA (reference sequence). The CDR3 is 13 amino acids. This CDR3 reads CSARDGISYEQYF. The CDR3 coding sequence is TGCAGTGCTAGAGATGGGATCTCCTACGAGCAGTACTTC.

This clonotype was counted ten times or more. The J gene is TRBJ2-7, the V gene TRBV27; 8 bases are a match to TRBD1. Germline V CDR1 and CDR2: MNHEY, SMNVEV (reference sequence). The CDR3 length is 13 residues. Trimming at V came to 4 bases and at J to 6 bases, leaving 5 bases not matched to a gene. The CDR3 coding sequence is TGTGCCAGCAGTTACCGGACAGGGTTCGAGCAGTACTTC. It specifies CASSYRTGFEQYF.

This clonotype was seen repeatedly, ten times or more. Here the CDR3 reads CASSEAHRTQETQYF. The CDR3 DNA is TGTGCCAGCAGTGAAGCGCACAGGACACAAGAGACCCAGTACTTC. The chain is built from TRBV6-1 and TRBJ2-5; possibly TRBD1 for D (5 bases). The germline V and J ends were trimmed by 0 bases and 2 bases, with 10 bases remaining between them. In germline, CDR1 is MNHNS, CDR2 SASEGT. The CDR3 length is 15 residues.

This clonotype has a count of ten or more. The gene calls are TRBV30 and TRBJ1-1; TRBD1 might be the D (6 bases). V was clipped by 2 bases and J by 1 base, with 8 bases between them. CDR1 and CDR2 (germline): GTSNPN, SVGIG (reference sequence). There are 13 residues in the CDR3. This CDR3 reads CAWSQTGNTEAFF. As DNA, the CDR3 is TGTGCCTGGAGTCAGACAGGGAACACTGAAGCTTTCTTT.

This clonotype has more than one count but fewer than ten. The rearrangement uses TRBV4-1 and TRBJ2-2, with D maybe TRBD1 (6 bases). This CDR3 has 15 residues. V was shortened by 1 base and J by 4 bases, with 10 bases between the two germline ends. Germline CDR1 reads MGHRA; CDR2 reads YSYEKL. CDR3 loop: CASSQGGTSTGELFF. In DNA form, the CDR3 reads TGCGCCAGCAGCCAAGGGGGGACAAGCACCGGGGAGCTGTTTTTT.

This clonotype was seen at least ten times. The genes are TRBV5-8 and TRBJ2-1, with 11 bases aligning to TRBD1. The germline gives CDR1 SGHTS, CDR2 YDEGEE. The V gene end was trimmed by 0 bases and the J gene end by 4 bases; junction bases not matched to a gene: 9. The CDR3 loop spans 18 amino acids. In DNA form, the CDR3 reads TGTGCCAGCAGCTTGGGATATATCGGGACAGGGGGTTACAATGAGCAGTTCTTC. It is translated as CASSLGYIGTGGYNEQFF.

This clonotype has ten or more counts. V is TRBV28 and J is TRBJ2-7; 10 bases are shared with TRBD1. Per the germline V gene, CDR1 is MDHEN and CDR2 is SYDVKM. The CDR3 is made up of 17 amino acids. V was clipped by 7 bases and J by 2 bases; unmatched bases: 14. This CDR3 is CASTGIPGQGTPYEQYF. CDR3 coding DNA: TGTGCCAGCACGGGAATTCCGGGACAGGGGACACCCTACGAGCAGTACTTC.

The chain recombines TRBV6-5 with TRBJ1-1; TRBD1 agrees at 7 bases. The trim removed 8 bases at V and 0 bases at J, leaving 6 bases unmatched. Germline CDR1 and CDR2: MNHEY and SVGAGI. This CDR3 has 14 amino acids. The DNA of the CDR3 is TGTGCCAGCGTTAGGGACAGTTTGAACACTGAAGCTTTCTTT. Translating gives CASVRDSLNTEAFF.

A word on this clonotype: This clone may be a read error of a much larger clone one base away. The V call is TRBV28, the J call TRBJ1-2, with D uncertain. Germline lookup yields CDR1 MDHEN and CDR2 SYDVKM. The CDR3 has 13 residues. Written as DNA, the CDR3 is TGTGCCAGCGGTTTGCCCAAATCCTATGGCTACACCTTC. Its protein is CASGLPKSYGYTF.

This clonotype was seen at least ten times. The rearrangement joins TRBV13 to TRBJ2-3, with D possibly called TRBD1 or TRBD2 (5 bases each). Germline V gives CDR1 PRHDT, CDR2 FYEKMQ (reference sequence). There are 17 residues in the CDR3. V lost 0 bases and J 1 base, leaving 14 bases between the germline ends. CDR3 DNA sequence: TGTGCCAGCAGCTTAGGGGGACGGATCCGCCGCACAGATACGCAGTATTTT. Translated: CASSLGGRIRRTDTQYF.

At least ten counts were recorded for this clonotype. V usage is TRBV12-3 or TRBV12-4 and J usage is TRBJ2-1, with a possible D match to TRBD2 (5 bases). Trimming stripped 8 bases from V and 4 bases from J, with 9 bases between. CDR3 length: 12 amino acids. CDR3 sequence reads: CASGELYNEQFF. As DNA, the CDR3 is TGTGCCAGCGGGGAGCTGTACAATGAGCAGTTCTTC.

This clonotype was found many times. This chain uses TRBV2 with TRBJ2-1, with D possibly TRBD1 on 8 matching bases. The V end was cut by 7 bases, the J end by 2 bases, with 21 bases between. Germline CDR1 is SNHLY and CDR2 is FYNNEI. The CDR3 sequence is 17 residues long. The CDR3 spells CASNRGGGPYPYNEQFF. CDR3 bases: TGTGCCAGCAACAGGGGGGGAGGGCCCTATCCCTACAATGAGCAGTTCTTC.

Only a few counts were recorded for this clonotype. The chain recombines TRBV7-3 with TRBJ2-1; D perhaps matches TRBD2 (6 bases). The CDR3 extends over 15 amino acids. V gave up 1 base and J gave up 7 bases, with 14 bases separating them. Looked up from germline, CDR1 is SGHTA and CDR2 is FQGTGA. CDR3 protein: CASSLIRGLGNEQFF. The CDR3 DNA reads as TGTGCCAGCAGCTTAATCCGGGGACTTGGGAATGAGCAGTTCTTC.

This clonotype was counted ten times or more. This CDR3 reads CASSARGQNQPQHF. CDR3 nucleotides: TGTGCCAGCAGCGCCCGGGGCCAGAATCAGCCCCAGCATTTT. This chain links TRBV7-2 with TRBJ1-5; TRBD1 might be the D (5 bases). CDR3 size: 14 residues. Per the germline V gene, CDR1 is SGHTA and CDR2 is FQGNSA. The V end lost 5 bases, the J end lost 4 bases, and 12 bases lay between the germline ends.

This clonotype was picked up a small number of times. The rearrangement joins TRBV20-1 to TRBJ2-2; TRBD2 matches 7 bases. The V gene's germline CDR1 is DFQATT and CDR2 SNEGSKA (reference sequence). The V and J ends lost 6 bases and 4 bases, in that order; junction bases with no gene match: 8. CDR3 length: 14 amino acids. CDR3 bases: TGCAGTGCCTCTCGGGGCGGGAGCACCGGGGAGCTGTTTTTT. It is translated as CSASRGGSTGELFF.

This clonotype was counted at least ten times. This chain joins TRBV6-1 and TRBJ1-5; no firm D call. The CDR3 loop spans 16 amino acids. Between the trimmed V and J ends, which lost 5 bases and 3 bases, there was a span of 17 bases. Germline CDR1 reads MNHNS; CDR2 reads SASEGT. CDR3 DNA sequence: TGTGCCAGCAGTCCAGCCGGTGGAGGACCCAATCAGCCCCAGCATTTT. Protein product: CASSPAGGGPNQPQHF.

In its sample, this clonotype was seen a few times. The V call is TRBV27, the J call TRBJ1-2; no firm D call. The CDR3 contains 13 residues. With 6 bases removed from V and 2 bases from J, the gap between germline ends came to 10 bases. CDR1 MNHEY and CDR2 SMNVEV come from the germline V gene (reference sequence). CDR3 loop: CASRSAGNYGYTF. CDR3 sequence (DNA): TGTGCCAGCAGATCGGCAGGCAACTATGGCTACACCTTC.

This rearrangement joins TRBV24-1 to TRBJ2-2; 11 nucleotides agree with TRBD2. The CDR3 contains 17 residues. V trimming: 4 bases; J trimming: 6 bases; junction bases outside the gene matches: 9. The germline CDR1 and CDR2 sequences are KGHDR and SFDVKD. The chain's CDR3 is CATSEGGLAGAAGELFF. The CDR3 DNA reads as TGTGCCACCAGTGAGGGAGGACTAGCGGGCGCCGCCGGGGAGCTGTTTTTT.

This clonotype was seen repeatedly, ten times or more. This rearrangement joins TRBV7-3 to TRBJ2-1; 10 positions match TRBD2. CDR3 length: 15 residues. CDR1 and CDR2 from the germline V gene are SGHTA and FQGTGA. The V and J ends lost 5 bases and 7 bases, in that order; junction bases with no gene match: 8. The CDR3: CASSPGGLAENEQFF. The CDR3 nucleotides are TGTGCCAGCAGCCCAGGTGGACTAGCGGAGAATGAGCAGTTCTTC.

This clonotype was seen many times. This chain uses TRBV27 with TRBJ2-1; possibly TRBD2 for D (7 bases). The V gene's germline CDR1 is MNHEY and CDR2 SMNVEV (reference sequence). V was trimmed by 5 bases and J by 6 bases, leaving 20 bases between them. The CDR3 covers 16 residues. CDR3 DNA sequence: TGTGCCAGCAGTCCCCATCGGGGGGCGAACTCCAATGAGCAGTTCTTC. It encodes CASSPHRGANSNEQFF.